Listed below are T cell receptor beta chains from one sample, sequenced in a study of shared clonotypes between healthy human individuals. Profiled with immunoSEQ multiplex PCR; TCRdb holds only in-frame clones, not every one. The sample shows about 1,900,000 clones, less than 95% of them seen only once. Sequencing input: naive CD8+ T cells sorted from blood. The source is a man aged 18 to 30 in good health. Both conserved end residues are part of each CDR3. The order of the fields is V gene, J gene, D gene, CDR3 DNA, CDR3 protein. The D gene is left open where the match is weak.

>TRBV27|TRBJ2-2|TRBD2
TGTGCCAGCAGTTTACGGACTAGCGGGGACGGGGAGCTGTTTTTT
CASSLRTSGDGELFF
>TRBV7-8|TRBJ1-1|NA
TGTGCCAGCAGCTTAGATAGTGGCAGGGGTGGCACTGAAGCTTTCTTT
CASSLDSGRGGTEAFF
>TRBV29-1|TRBJ2-7|NA
TGCAGCGCTACCCAAGGGGAGTCCTACGAGCAGTACTTC
CSATQGESYEQYF
>TRBV9|TRBJ2-1|TRBD2
TGTGCCAGCAGCCTAAGCGGGGCTTCATACAATGAGCAGTTCTTC
CASSLSGASYNEQFF
>TRBV30|TRBJ2-2|TRBD1
TGTGCCTGGAGTCATTCCGGGACAGCCACCGGGGAGCTGTTTTTT
CAWSHSGTATGELFF
>TRBV29-1|TRBJ2-1|TRBD2
TGCAGCGTTGAAGACAACTACGGACTGACGGGACTAGTTGTCGATGAGCAGTTCTTC
CSVEDNYGLTGLVVDEQFF
>TRBV7-9|TRBJ2-7|TRBD2
TGTGCCAGCAGCTCGACTAGCGGGGGGTTTCTCTACGAGCAGTACTTC
CASSSTSGGFLYEQYF
>TRBV28|TRBJ1-5|NA
TGTGCCAGCAGTTTAGATTCGCCTCGGCGGGACCAGCATTTT
CASSLDSPRRDQHF
>TRBV19|TRBJ1-1|NA
TGTGCCAGTAGTATCGATGAGGTCGGGGACACTGAAGCTTTCTTT
CASSIDEVGDTEAFF
>TRBV5-1|TRBJ1-2|NA
TGCGCCAGCAGCTTGGAGGTACCCCTTTATGGCTACACCTTC
CASSLEVPLYGYTF
>TRBV9|TRBJ2-1|NA
TGTGCCAGCAGCGTAGTGGGTCGTGTGACGGCCGAATACAATGAGCAGTTCTTC
CASSVVGRVTAEYNEQFF
>TRBV13|TRBJ1-2|TRBD1
TGTGCCAGCAGCATGACAGGGCCCGACTATGGCTACACCTTC
CASSMTGPDYGYTF
>TRBV4-1|TRBJ2-7|TRBD2
TGCGCCAGCAGCCAAGACCTAGCGGGAGAACTTGACGAGCAGTACTTC
CASSQDLAGELDEQYF
>TRBV5-4|TRBJ1-2|NA
TGTGCCAGCAGCTTGGAGAAGGCGCACTATGGCTACACCTTC
CASSLEKAHYGYTF
>TRBV7-2|TRBJ2-1|NA
TGTGCCAGCAGCTTATTCCTAGGCTCCTACAATGAGCAGTTCTTC
CASSLFLGSYNEQFF
>TRBV9|TRBJ2-7|TRBD1
TGTGCCAGCAGCAAGGGACAGCTAGCCTACGAGCAGTACTTC
CASSKGQLAYEQYF
>TRBV6-1|TRBJ2-7|NA
TGTGCCAGCACCTGGACGACAGGTATCTCCTACGAGCAGTACTTC
CASTWTTGISYEQYF
>TRBV10-3|TRBJ1-1|NA
TGTGCCATCAGTGAGTCCTCGGGCACCTTCCTCAGAGCTTTCTTT
CAISESSGTFLRAFF
>TRBV13|TRBJ2-1|TRBD1
TGTGCCAGCAGCCCAAAGGGACAGGGGCCCTACAATGAGCAGTTCTTC
CASSPKGQGPYNEQFF
>TRBV7-6|TRBJ1-2|NA
TGTGCCAGCAGCTTAGGCCGTGCTGGCCACACGGGTGGCTACACCTTC
CASSLGRAGHTGGYTF
>TRBV10-3|TRBJ1-5|NA
TGTGCCATCAGTGAGTCCGCGACGGGACTGACCAATCAGCCCCAGCATTTT
CAISESATGLTNQPQHF